Listed below are T cell receptor beta chains from one sample, sequenced in a study of Ad26.COV2.S vaccination and SARS-CoV-2 variants. Generated by immunoSEQ multiplex PCR, the TCRdb table keeps only in-frame clones and is missing some. The sample includes roughly 700,000 clones, roughly 90% of them seen just once. The starting material was peripheral blood, obtained in a trial of Ad26.COV2.S vaccine versus placebo. The receptors here all came from a person aged 18-65 years who received the Ad26.COV2.S COVID-19 vaccine or a placebo. Each CDR3 is given with its conserved first and last residue. A D gene is named only where the DNA matches it firmly. For some rows the clone size is stated as once, few or many, or as a class when expanded; others skip it.

-	TRBV18	TRBJ2-7	-	TGTGCCAGCTCACCAAACGGGGACACGGCGGGAGAGCAGTACTTC	CASSPNGDTAGEQYF
-	TRBV12-3/TRBV12-4	TRBJ2-7	-	TGTGCCAGCAGTCCTCGATCCTTGGGCGAGCAGTACTTC	CASSPRSLGEQYF
-	TRBV13	TRBJ2-1	-	TGTGCCAGCAGCTTTAAACATGAGCAGTTCTTC	CASSFKHEQFF
-	TRBV18	TRBJ2-1	-	TGTGCCAGCTCACCAAGGGCTTCGGATGAGCAGTTCTTC	CASSPRASDEQFF
-	TRBV19	TRBJ2-4	-	TGTGCCAGTAGTATGGCCGAGGACATTCAGTACTTC	CASSMAEDIQYF
-	TRBV5-1	TRBJ2-1	-	TGCGCCAGCAGCTTCGCCTACAATGAGCAGTTCTTC	CASSFAYNEQFF
few	TRBV29-1	TRBJ1-3	-	TGCAGCGTTGGCGAAGTGAGAGGAAACACCATATATTTT	CSVGEVRGNTIYF
-	TRBV18	TRBJ2-3	-	TGTGCCAGCTCACTACCAGGGGTCGGCACAGATACGCAGTATTTT	CASSLPGVGTDTQYF
-	TRBV19	TRBJ2-1	TRBD2	TGTGCCAGTATCGCAAATAGCGGGACCTACGTGCAGTTCTTC	CASIANSGTYVQFF
once	TRBV2	TRBJ1-2	-	TGTGCCAGCAGTGCTTTCCTCAGTGGCACGGGCTATGGCTACACCTTC	CASSAFLSGTGYGYTF
once	TRBV6-6	TRBJ2-1	-	TGTGCCAGCAGTCCACAGGGCTTTGAGCAGTTCTTC	CASSPQGFEQFF
few	TRBV4-2	TRBJ2-7	TRBD2	TGTGCCAGCAGCCAAGAGGCTAGCGGGGGAAGGTACGAGCAGTACTTC	CASSQEASGGRYEQYF
once	TRBV5-4	TRBJ2-1	-	TGTGCCAGCAGCTTGGACGCCCCTGCCAACAATGAGCAGTTCTTC	CASSLDAPANNEQFF
-	TRBV29-1	TRBJ2-7	TRBD2	TGCAGCGTTGCGGGCCTAGCGGGAGCCTACGAGCAGTACTTC	CSVAGLAGAYEQYF
-	TRBV19	TRBJ1-6	-	TGTGCCAGTAGGGAGACAGCCTCCTTTAATTCACCCCTCCACTTT	CASRETASFNSPLHF
-	TRBV6-2/TRBV6-3	TRBJ1-2	-	TGTGCCAGCAGTAGACAGACGAACTATGGCTACACCTTC	CASSRQTNYGYTF
-	TRBV7-2	TRBJ2-6	-	TGTGCCAGCAGCTTAGAGAGGAGAAACTCTGGGGCCAACGTCCTGACTTTC	CASSLERRNSGANVLTF